This entry describes one T cell receptor beta chain. Antigen unknown. This entry comes from a study of memory CD4+ T cells and cytomegalovirus serostatus. Overall study context: Of the healthy Belgian adults, under 10 were CMV seropositive and about 24 seronegative. Study results and limitations: CD4+ memory repertoires contained about two fifths of the roughly 160 reported CMV TCRbeta sequences.

Single viable CD3+CD4+CD8-CD45RO+ cells were sorted as the memory CD4+ T cells. The V gene lost 0 bases and the J gene lost 3 bases, with 9 bases spanning the gap. Germline CDR1 and CDR2: SGHNT and YYREEE (reference sequence). The CDR3 covers 15 residues. This table comes from immunoSEQ multiplex PCR, and its TCRdb copy is limited to in-frame clones, with some not included. This sample carries around 26,000 clones, more than 60% of them seen once, and the ten largest clones take 0.65% to 0.85%. The TCR originated in an adult in good health and CMV-seronegative. V usage is TRBV5-4 and J usage is TRBJ1-4, with no clear D. The specimen sequenced was memory CD4+ T cells from blood. This chain's CDR3 is CASSLDPGANEKLFF. In DNA, the CDR3 is TGTGCCAGCAGCTTGGATCCGGGCGCTAATGAAAAACTGTTTTTT.